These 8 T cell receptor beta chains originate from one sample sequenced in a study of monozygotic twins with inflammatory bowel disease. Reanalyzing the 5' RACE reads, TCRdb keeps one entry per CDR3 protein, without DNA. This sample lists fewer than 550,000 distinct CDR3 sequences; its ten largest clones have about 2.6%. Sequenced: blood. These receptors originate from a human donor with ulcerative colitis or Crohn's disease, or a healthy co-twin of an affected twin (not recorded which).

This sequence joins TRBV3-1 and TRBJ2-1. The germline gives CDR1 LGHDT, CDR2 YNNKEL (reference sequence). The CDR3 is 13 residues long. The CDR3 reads CASSQGLLGEQFF.

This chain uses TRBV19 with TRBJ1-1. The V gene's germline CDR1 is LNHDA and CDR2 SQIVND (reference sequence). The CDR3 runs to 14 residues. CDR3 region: CASSIQAGNTEAFF.

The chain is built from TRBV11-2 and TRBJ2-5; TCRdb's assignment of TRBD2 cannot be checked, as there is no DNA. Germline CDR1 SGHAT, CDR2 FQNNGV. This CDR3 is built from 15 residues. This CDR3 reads CASRPGGSWPETQYF. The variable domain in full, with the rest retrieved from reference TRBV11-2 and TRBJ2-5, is EAGVAQSPRYKIIEKRQSVAFWCNPISGHATLYWYQQILGQGPKLLIQFQNNGVVDDSQLPKDRFSAERLKGVDSTLKIQPAKLEDSAVYLCASRPGGSWPETQYFGPGTRLLVL.

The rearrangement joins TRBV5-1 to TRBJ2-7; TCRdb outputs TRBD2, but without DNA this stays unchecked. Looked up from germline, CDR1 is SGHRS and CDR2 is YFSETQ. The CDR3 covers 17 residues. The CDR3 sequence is CASSSLDSNWQSYEQYF. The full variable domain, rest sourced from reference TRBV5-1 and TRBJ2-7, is KAGVTQTPRYLIKTRGQQVTLSCSPISGHRSVSWYQQTPGQGLQFLFEYFSETQRNKGNFPGRFSGRQFSNSRSEMNVSTLELGDSALYLCASSSLDSNWQSYEQYFGPGTRLTVT.

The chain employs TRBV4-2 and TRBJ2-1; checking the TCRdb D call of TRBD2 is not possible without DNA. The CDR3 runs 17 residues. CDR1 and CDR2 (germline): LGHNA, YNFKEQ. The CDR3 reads CASSQTLGGGSYNEQFF.

The CDR3 spells CASSSPGQLPRNTIYF. The chain recombines TRBV6-2 or TRBV6-3 with TRBJ1-3; the D call from TCRdb, TRBD1, cannot be confirmed without DNA. Germline V gene sequence: CDR1 MNHEY, CDR2 SVGEGT. The CDR3 contains 16 residues.

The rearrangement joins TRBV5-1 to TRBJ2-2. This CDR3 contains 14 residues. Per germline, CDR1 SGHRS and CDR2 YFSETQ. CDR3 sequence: CASSFTPNTGELFF.

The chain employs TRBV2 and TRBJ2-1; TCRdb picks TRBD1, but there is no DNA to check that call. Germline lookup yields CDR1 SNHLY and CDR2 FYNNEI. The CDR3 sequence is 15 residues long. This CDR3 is CASSGGQGQISEQFF.